Each of the 32 T cell receptor beta chains below was sequenced from the same sample in a study of identical twins. TCRdb reanalysed the 5' RACE reads using MiXCR and keeps one entry per CDR3 protein. The sample comprises about 490,000 distinct CDR3 sequences, nearly 15% of which are singletons, and roughly 0.43% rests with the top ten. These data were also filed under a second study, of yellow fever vaccine responses in identical twins.

Material: CD4+ T cells sorted from blood. The receptors come from a woman between 18 and 30 years old in good health.

This sequence joins TRBV7-9 and TRBJ2-3; 7 bases are shared with TRBD1. The V and J ends lost 5 bases and 4 bases, in that order; junction bases with no gene match: 6. Per the germline V gene, CDR1 is SEHNR and CDR2 is FQNEAQ (reference sequence). The CDR3 spans 14 residues. The CDR3 DNA sequence: TGTGCCAGCAGCCTCAGGACAGGCGCAGATACGCAGTATTTT. It encodes CASSLRTGADTQYF.

In its sample, this clonotype was seen a few times. V is TRBV28 and J is TRBJ1-1; no definite D call. The CDR3 length is 14 residues. The V end lost 6 bases, the J end lost 4 bases, and 15 bases lay between the germline ends. The germline gives CDR1 MDHEN, CDR2 SYDVKM. DNA for the CDR3: TGTGCCAGCAGCCTATTGACGGAAATCACTGAAGCTTTCTTT. Amino acids: CASSLLTEITEAFF.

V gene TRBV27 combines with J gene TRBJ1-1, with D possibly matching TRBD1 (6 bases). Germline values: CDR1 MNHEY, CDR2 SMNVEV (reference sequence). V dropped 3 bases and J dropped 4 bases, with 21 bases sitting between them. The CDR3 contains 17 residues. CDR3 amino acids: CASSLTGGAPRGTEAFF. For the CDR3, the DNA is TGTGCCAGCAGTTTGACAGGAGGTGCCCCAAGGGGCACTGAAGCTTTCTTT.

This clonotype appeared a few times. In nucleotides, the CDR3 is TGCAGCGTTGGCCCCACAGGGGACGAGCAGTACTTC. Translated, it gives CSVGPTGDEQYF. The V call is TRBV29-1, the J call TRBJ2-7, with 7 bases fitting TRBD1. Germline lookup yields CDR1 SQVTM and CDR2 ANQGSEA. The CDR3 totals 12 residues. With V trimmed by 4 bases and J by 5 bases, 5 bases remained unmatched.

The chain carries TRBV10-3 and TRBJ2-2; D remains ambiguous. CDR3 length equals 15 residues. Germline CDR1 reads ENHRY; CDR2 reads SYGVKD. Trimming left V 6 bases short and J 0 bases short, with 11 bases between. The CDR3 DNA reads as TGTGCCATCAGGGGCGGAACCTCGAACACCGGGGAGCTGTTTTTT. Amino acids: CAIRGGTSNTGELFF.

This clonotype appeared a few times. The gene calls are TRBV21-1 and TRBJ1-2; whether TRBD1, the table's D call, matches the DNA was not checked. TRBV21-1 is classified as a pseudogene. This CDR3 contains 15 residues. CDR3 sequence: CASSKRTVANYGYTF. The CDR3 DNA sequence: TGTGCCAGCAGCAAAAGGACAGTAGCTAACTATGGCTACACCTTC.

The J gene is TRBJ1-1, the V gene TRBV4-1; 11 positions agree with TRBD1. J gave up 6 bases and V 4 bases, and 7 bases lay outside the gene matches. Germline-derived CDR1 and CDR2 are MGHRA and YSYEKL. The CDR3 totals 15 residues. DNA for the CDR3: TGCGCCAGCAGCCGAGTCCCGGGACAGGGGGCTGAAGCTTTCTTT. This codes for CASSRVPGQGAEAFF.

The V gene is TRBV6-1, the J gene TRBJ2-5; a possible D gene is TRBD2 (6 bases). The CDR3 sequence is 14 residues long. Per germline, CDR1 MNHNS and CDR2 SASEGT. Trimming left V 4 bases short and J 2 bases short, with 11 bases between. CDR3 in amino acids: CASSVGGTQETQYF. For the CDR3, the DNA is TGTGCCAGCAGTGTTGGGGGGACGCAAGAGACCCAGTACTTC.

The chain employs TRBV7-6 and TRBJ1-3; D might be TRBD1 (5 bases). CDR3 length: 16 residues. The V end was cut by 1 base, the J end by 0 bases, with 10 bases between. In germline, CDR1 is SGHVS, CDR2 FNYEAQ. In DNA form, the CDR3 reads TGTGCCAGCAGCTTAGTCACAGGCGACTCTGGAAACACCATATATTTT. This encodes CASSLVTGDSGNTIYF. The whole variable domain, filled in from reference TRBV7-6 and TRBJ1-3, reads GAGVSQSPRYKVTKRGQDVALRCDPISGHVSLYWYRQALGQGPEFLTYFNYEAQQDKSGLPNDRFSAERPEGSISTLTIQRTEQRDSAMYRCASSLVTGDSGNTIYFGEGSWLTVV.

This chain links TRBV5-1 with TRBJ2-1; 10 bases are a match to TRBD2. With V trimmed by 1 base and J by 5 bases, 9 bases remained unmatched. This CDR3 spans 17 amino acids. CDR1 SGHRS and CDR2 YFSETQ come from the germline V gene. CDR3 nucleotide sequence: TGCGCCAGCAGCTTGCTCACCACTAGCGGGAAAAACAATGAGCAGTTCTTC. Its protein is CASSLLTTSGKNNEQFF. The entire variable domain, with the rest obtained from reference TRBV5-1 and TRBJ2-1, is as follows: KAGVTQTPRYLIKTRGQQVTLSCSPISGHRSVSWYQQTPGQGLQFLFEYFSETQRNKGNFPGRFSGRQFSNSRSEMNVSTLELGDSALYLCASSLLTTSGKNNEQFFGPGTRLTVL.

V gene TRBV12-3 or TRBV12-4 combines with J gene TRBJ2-1, with D unclear. V was trimmed by 5 bases and J by 2 bases, leaving 13 bases between them. The CDR3 contains 15 residues. CDR3 nucleotides: TGTGCCAGCAGTCCACATCGAGAGCCCTACAATGAGCAGTTCTTC. Its protein product is CASSPHREPYNEQFF.

This clonotype was counted at least ten times. The chain has TRBV20-1 and TRBJ2-1, with 14 bases fitting TRBD2. Looked up from germline, CDR1 is DFQATT and CDR2 is SNEGSKA (reference sequence). With 2 bases clipped from V and 4 bases from J, the junction kept 10 bases outside the gene matches. The CDR3 spans 18 residues. The CDR3 sequence is CSARTTGTSGGFYNEQFF. The CDR3 DNA follows: TGCAGTGCTAGAACAACCGGGACTAGCGGGGGATTTTACAATGAGCAGTTCTTC.

This clonotype has more than one count but fewer than ten. The chain links TRBV7-3 to TRBJ2-7; 9 bases agree with TRBD1. CDR1 is SGHTA and CDR2 is FQGTGA in the germline V gene. V lost 4 bases and J lost 6; bases outside the gene matches: 4. This CDR3 is built from 13 residues. As DNA, the CDR3 is TGTGCCAGCAGCTGGGGACAGGGCGGCGAGCAGTACTTC. Protein sequence: CASSWGQGGEQYF.

The table lists this clonotype with a few counts. CDR3 sequence (DNA): TGTGCCACCAGTGGAGCGGGAGGAGTCAGCAATGAGCAGTTCTTC. Translated: CATSGAGGVSNEQFF. The gene calls are TRBV24-1 and TRBJ2-1; TRBD2 aligns across 9 bases. CDR3 size: 15 residues. V was clipped by 5 bases and J by 6 bases; unmatched bases: 7. CDR1 is KGHDR and CDR2 is SFDVKD in the germline V gene.

This clonotype was counted ten times or more. This chain uses TRBV29-1 with TRBJ2-1; weak D call: TRBD1 (6 bases). The V end was cut by 3 bases, the J end by 7 bases, with 13 bases between. Looked up from germline, CDR1 is SQVTM and CDR2 is ANQGSEA. This CDR3 region has 13 residues. The CDR3, as DNA: TGCAGCGTTGAGAGGTATCAGGGGAATGAGCAGTTCTTC. This translates into CSVERYQGNEQFF.

Only a few counts were recorded for this clonotype. The rearrangement links TRBV5-1 to TRBJ2-5, with D perhaps matching TRBD1 or TRBD2 (5 bases each). The V and J ends lost 4 bases and 5 bases respectively, with 18 bases between them. This CDR3 is built from 15 residues. The germline gives CDR1 SGHRS, CDR2 YFSETQ. The CDR3 DNA sequence: TGCGCCAGCAGCGCTAGTACCGGGGCCGGTGAGACCCAGTACTTC. Amino acids: CASSASTGAGETQYF. Complete variable domain (other parts from reference TRBV5-1 and TRBJ2-5): KAGVTQTPRYLIKTRGQQVTLSCSPISGHRSVSWYQQTPGQGLQFLFEYFSETQRNKGNFPGRFSGRQFSNSRSEMNVSTLELGDSALYLCASSASTGAGETQYFGPGTRLLVL.

The CDR3 bases are TGTGCCACCAGCGCTAATCTAGCGGGAGGGTCTCGATATAGAGAGACCCAGTACTTC. Its protein is CATSANLAGGSRYRETQYF. The J gene is TRBJ2-5, the V gene TRBV15; 12 bases are a match to TRBD2. In germline, CDR1 is LNHNV, CDR2 YYDKDF (reference sequence). V was clipped by 5 bases and J by 4 bases; unmatched bases: 17. The CDR3 totals 19 residues.

The V call is TRBV19, the J call TRBJ2-1; weak D call: TRBD2 (6 bases). The CDR3 is 15 residues long. The germline V gene encodes CDR1 LNHDA and CDR2 SQIVND (reference sequence). Deletions cut 6 bases from V and 10 bases from J, with 22 bases between. The CDR3 DNA follows: TGTGCCAGTAGCCTCCGGGACTTTGTCTTGGGAGAGCAGTTCTTC. Its protein is CASSLRDFVLGEQFF.

The table lists this clonotype with a few counts. This chain connects TRBV5-1 to TRBJ2-2; TRBD1 or TRBD2 may be the D gene (6 bases each). This CDR3 region has 17 residues. CDR1 SGHRS and CDR2 YFSETQ come from the germline V gene. Trimming stripped 1 base from V and 0 bases from J, with 13 bases between. In DNA form, the CDR3 reads TGCGCCAGCAGCTTGATAACGGGGGCCGCGAACACCGGGGAGCTGTTTTTT. Translating gives CASSLITGAANTGELFF.

In its sample, this clonotype was seen a few times. The rearrangement links TRBV7-3 to TRBJ2-1, with 9 bases matching TRBD2. J was trimmed by 4 bases and V by 5 bases; bases with no gene match: 6. This CDR3 spans 15 amino acids. The germline CDR1 and CDR2 sequences are SGHTA and FQGTGA. The CDR3 sequence: CASSLGTSLYNEQFF. As DNA, the CDR3 is TGTGCCAGCAGCCTCGGGACTAGCTTATACAATGAGCAGTTCTTC.

This clonotype showed up just a few times. The chain employs TRBV29-1 and TRBJ2-1; TRBD2 matches at 9 bases. The CDR3 is 18 amino acids. After removal of 6 bases from V and 9 bases from J, the junction contained 24 bases not matched to a gene. CDR1 is SQVTM, CDR2 ANQGSEA, per germline. DNA of the CDR3: TGCAGCGTCGGTGTTAGGTCTAGCGGGACGTTGGAAGGGAGTGAGCAGTTCTTC. It yields the protein CSVGVRSSGTLEGSEQFF.

V gene TRBV12-3 or TRBV12-4 combines with J gene TRBJ2-2; TRBD2 matches 7 bases. V lost 5 bases, J lost 5 bases, and 11 bases stayed unmatched. The CDR3 spans 16 residues. The CDR3 sequence: CASSPRLATGTGELFF. Here the CDR3 DNA reads TGTGCCAGCAGTCCTAGACTAGCCACTGGGACCGGGGAGCTGTTTTTT.

The sample holds a few counts of this clonotype. The rearrangement links TRBV12-3 or TRBV12-4 to TRBJ2-1; a possible D gene is TRBD2 (6 bases). Trimming pared 3 bases from V and 4 bases from J, leaving 16 bases between. The CDR3 totals 16 residues. For the CDR3, the DNA is TGTGCCAGCAGTTTCGTTTCGGGGGAGTATTACAATGAGCAGTTCTTC. It specifies CASSFVSGEYYNEQFF.

In this sample, this clonotype turned up a few times. The genes are TRBV7-3 and TRBJ2-3, with 10 nucleotides matching TRBD2. J lost 4 bases, V lost 4 bases, and 8 bases had no gene match. Germline CDR1 SGHTA, CDR2 FQGTGA. The CDR3 contains 16 residues. CDR3 DNA: TGTGCCAGCAGCTCGGGACTAGCGAGAGGGGCAGATACGCAGTATTTT. Translation: CASSSGLARGADTQYF.

This chain joins TRBV12-3 or TRBV12-4 and TRBJ2-2, with 7 bases fitting TRBD2. This CDR3 comprises 15 residues. Trimming cost V 7 bases and J 6 bases; bases outside gene matches: 11. For the CDR3, the DNA is TGTGCCAGCAAGAGACGGAGGGAGGGCCCCGGGGAGCTGTTTTTT. It translates to CASKRRREGPGELFF.

The chain links TRBV7-2 to TRBJ2-1; TRBD1 is a possible D gene (7 bases). CDR1 is SGHTA and CDR2 is FQGNSA in the germline V gene. This CDR3 has 15 amino acids. V lost 5 bases and J lost 4, with 15 bases in between. The CDR3 DNA follows: TGTGCCAGCAGCCAGGGGGGCGGGATTTACAATGAGCAGTTCTTC. It specifies CASSQGGGIYNEQFF.

The chain carries TRBV7-9 and TRBJ2-3, with D maybe TRBD2 (5 bases). The V end was cut by 5 bases, the J end by 2 bases, with 14 bases between. Looked up from germline, CDR1 is SEHNR and CDR2 is FQNEAQ (reference sequence). CDR3 length: 15 residues. In DNA, the CDR3 is TGTGCCAGCAGCCCGCGGTCGGGGTACACAGATACGCAGTATTTT. Amino acids: CASSPRSGYTDTQYF.

The J gene is TRBJ2-5, the V gene TRBV12-3 or TRBV12-4; D is perhaps TRBD2 (7 bases). The CDR3 is 13 amino acids. The V gene lost 9 bases and the J gene lost 1 base, with 12 bases spanning the gap. CDR3 in DNA: TGTGCCAGTAGCGCGGGGGCCCAAGAGACCCAGTACTTC. It yields the protein CASSAGAQETQYF.

This clonotype has just a few counts. The gene calls are TRBV19 and TRBJ2-1, with no clear D. V lost 3 bases and J lost 7, with 4 bases in between. From germline, CDR1 is LNHDA and CDR2 SQIVND (reference sequence). The CDR3 loop spans 11 amino acids. CDR3: CASSMTNEQFF. The DNA of the CDR3 is TGTGCCAGTAGTATGACAAATGAGCAGTTCTTC.

This clonotype was seen a handful of times. The chain is built from TRBV6-1 and TRBJ2-5, with 9 bases identical to TRBD1. V shed 7 bases, J shed 7 bases, and the junction held 10 bases outside the gene matches. Germline assignment: CDR1 MNHNS and CDR2 SASEGT. CDR3 size: 14 residues. CDR3 protein: CASNTQGARGTQYF. As DNA, the CDR3 is TGTGCCAGCAATACACAGGGGGCTAGGGGGACCCAGTACTTC.

At least ten counts were recorded for this clonotype. The J gene is TRBJ2-3, the V gene TRBV7-2, with TRBD2 matching over 8 bases. Germline trimming cut 1 base from V and 3 bases from J; bases unmatched to any gene: 6. In germline, CDR1 is SGHTA, CDR2 FQGNSA. There are 16 residues in the CDR3. CDR3 in amino acids: CASSLVLAGKTDTQYF. The DNA for the CDR3 is TGTGCCAGCAGCTTAGTTCTAGCGGGCAAGACAGATACGCAGTATTTT.

This clonotype appeared a few times. V is TRBV5-1 and J is TRBJ2-1, with D tentatively TRBD1 (6 bases). Germline assignment: CDR1 SGHRS and CDR2 YFSETQ. CDR3 length: 16 amino acids. Trimming shortened V by 4 bases and J by 7 bases, and 21 bases separated the two germline ends. The CDR3 region is CASSPIDTLRGNEQFF. As DNA, the CDR3 is TGCGCCAGCAGCCCGATAGACACCCTGAGGGGGAATGAGCAGTTCTTC.